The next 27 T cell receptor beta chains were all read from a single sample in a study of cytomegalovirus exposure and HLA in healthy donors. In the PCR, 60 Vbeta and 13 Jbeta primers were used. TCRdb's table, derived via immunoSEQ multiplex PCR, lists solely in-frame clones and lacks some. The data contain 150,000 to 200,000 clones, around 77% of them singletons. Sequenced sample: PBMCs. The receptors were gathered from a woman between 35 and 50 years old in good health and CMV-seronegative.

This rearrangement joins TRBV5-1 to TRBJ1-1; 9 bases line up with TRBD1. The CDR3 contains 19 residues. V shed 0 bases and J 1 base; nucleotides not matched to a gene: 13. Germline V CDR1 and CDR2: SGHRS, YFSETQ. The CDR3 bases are TGCGCCAGCAGCTTGGGCCTAACAGGGGGCAATAGTAAGAACACTGAAGCTTTCTTT. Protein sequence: CASSLGLTGGNSKNTEAFF.

The CDR3 region is CASSVRTGNTEAFF. The CDR3 coding sequence is TGTGCCAGTAGTGTTCGGACAGGGAACACTGAAGCTTTCTTT. The V gene is TRBV19, the J gene TRBJ1-1; 7 bases map to TRBD1. With V trimmed by 5 bases and J by 1 base, 4 bases remained unmatched. Germline CDR1 LNHDA, CDR2 SQIVND (reference sequence). The CDR3 runs to 14 residues.

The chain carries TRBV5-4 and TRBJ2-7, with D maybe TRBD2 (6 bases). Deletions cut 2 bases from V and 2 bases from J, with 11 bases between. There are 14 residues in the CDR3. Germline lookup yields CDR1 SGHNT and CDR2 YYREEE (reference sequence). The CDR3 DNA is TGTGCCAGCAGCTTAGGAGGGTCCACCTACGAGCAGTACTTC. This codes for CASSLGGSTYEQYF.

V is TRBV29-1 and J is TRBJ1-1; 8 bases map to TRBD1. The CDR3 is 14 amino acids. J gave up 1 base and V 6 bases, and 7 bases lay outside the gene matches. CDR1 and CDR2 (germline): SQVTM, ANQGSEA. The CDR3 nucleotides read TGCAGCGTCCAGAAAGGACAGGGGAACACTGAAGCTTTCTTT. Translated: CSVQKGQGNTEAFF.

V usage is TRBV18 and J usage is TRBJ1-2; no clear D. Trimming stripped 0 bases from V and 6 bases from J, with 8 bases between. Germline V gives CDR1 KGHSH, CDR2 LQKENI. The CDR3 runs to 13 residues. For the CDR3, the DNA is TGTGCCAGCTCACCACCTAATTCTAATGGCTACACCTTC. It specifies CASSPPNSNGYTF.

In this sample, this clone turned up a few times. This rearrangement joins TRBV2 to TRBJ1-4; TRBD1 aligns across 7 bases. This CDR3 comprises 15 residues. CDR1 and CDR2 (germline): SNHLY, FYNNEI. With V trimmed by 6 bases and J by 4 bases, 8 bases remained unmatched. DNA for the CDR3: TGTGCCAGCAGCATCGATAACAGGGGTAATGAAAAACTGTTTTTT. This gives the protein CASSIDNRGNEKLFF.

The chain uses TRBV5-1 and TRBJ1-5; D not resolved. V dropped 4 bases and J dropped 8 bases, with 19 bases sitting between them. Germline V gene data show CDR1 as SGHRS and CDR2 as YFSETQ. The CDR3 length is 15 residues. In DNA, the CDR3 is TGCGCCAGCAGCCCCGGGCGAGGGCAATCAGAGCCCCAGCATTTT. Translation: CASSPGRGQSEPQHF. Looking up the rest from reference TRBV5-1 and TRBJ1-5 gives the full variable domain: KAGVTQTPRYLIKTRGQQVTLSCSPISGHRSVSWYQQTPGQGLQFLFEYFSETQRNKGNFPGRFSGRQFSNSRSEMNVSTLELGDSALYLCASSPGRGQSEPQHFGDGTRLSIL.

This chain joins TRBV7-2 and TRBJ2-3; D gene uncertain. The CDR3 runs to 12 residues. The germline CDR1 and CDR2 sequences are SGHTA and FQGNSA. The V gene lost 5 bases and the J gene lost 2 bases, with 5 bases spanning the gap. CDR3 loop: CASSAYTDTQYF. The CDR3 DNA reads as TGTGCCAGCAGCGCCTACACAGATACGCAGTATTTT.

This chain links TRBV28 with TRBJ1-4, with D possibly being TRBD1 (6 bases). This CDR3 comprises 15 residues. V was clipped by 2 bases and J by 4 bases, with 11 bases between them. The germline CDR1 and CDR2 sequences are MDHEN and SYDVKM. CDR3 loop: CASSLATGVNEKLFF. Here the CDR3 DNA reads TGTGCCAGCAGTTTAGCGACAGGAGTTAATGAAAAACTGTTTTTT.

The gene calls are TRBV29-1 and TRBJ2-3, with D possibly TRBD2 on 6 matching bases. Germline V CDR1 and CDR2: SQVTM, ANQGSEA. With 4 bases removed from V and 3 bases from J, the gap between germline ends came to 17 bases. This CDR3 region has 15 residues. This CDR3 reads CSVVPGRSGTDTQYF. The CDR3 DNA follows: TGCAGCGTTGTACCCGGACGAAGCGGGACAGATACGCAGTATTTT.

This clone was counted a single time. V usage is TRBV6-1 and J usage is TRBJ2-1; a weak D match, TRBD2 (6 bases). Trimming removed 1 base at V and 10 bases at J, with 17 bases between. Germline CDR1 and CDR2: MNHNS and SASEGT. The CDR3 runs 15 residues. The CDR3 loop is CASSEVAPGRGEQFF. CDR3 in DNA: TGTGCCAGCAGTGAAGTAGCCCCAGGCCGGGGGGAGCAGTTCTTC.

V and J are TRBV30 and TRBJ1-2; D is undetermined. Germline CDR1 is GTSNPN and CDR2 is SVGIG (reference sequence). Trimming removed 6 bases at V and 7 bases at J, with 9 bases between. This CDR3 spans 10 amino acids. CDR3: CACWRSGYTF. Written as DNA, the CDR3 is TGTGCCTGTTGGAGGAGTGGCTACACCTTC.

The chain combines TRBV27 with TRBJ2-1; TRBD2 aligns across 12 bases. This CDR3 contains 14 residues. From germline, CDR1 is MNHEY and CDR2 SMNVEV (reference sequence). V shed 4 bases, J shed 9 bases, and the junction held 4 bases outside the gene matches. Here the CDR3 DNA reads TGTGCCAGCAGTTGGCTAGCGGGAGGGCCTGAGCAGTTCTTC. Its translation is CASSWLAGGPEQFF.

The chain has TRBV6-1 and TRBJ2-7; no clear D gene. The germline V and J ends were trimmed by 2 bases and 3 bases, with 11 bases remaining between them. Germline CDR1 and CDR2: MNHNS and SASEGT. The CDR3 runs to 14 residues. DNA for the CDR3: TGTGCCAGCAGTGAACCGGGTTTCGGCTACGAGCAGTACTTC. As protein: CASSEPGFGYEQYF.

CDR3 residues: CASKLRASTDTQYF. The DNA of the CDR3 is TGTGCCAGCAAGTTGAGAGCTAGCACAGATACGCAGTATTTT. The V and J genes are TRBV7-3 and TRBJ2-3; D is unresolved. Germline V gene lookup returns CDR1 SGHTA and CDR2 FQGTGA. V lost 7 bases to trimming and J lost 0 bases, with 11 bases between them. The CDR3 runs 14 residues.

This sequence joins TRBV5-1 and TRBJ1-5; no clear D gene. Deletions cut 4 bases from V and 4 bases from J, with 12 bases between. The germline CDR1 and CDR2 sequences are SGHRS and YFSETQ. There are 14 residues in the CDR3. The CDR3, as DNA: TGCGCCAGCAGCCCGACTCAAGGAAATCAGCCCCAGCATTTT. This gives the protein CASSPTQGNQPQHF.

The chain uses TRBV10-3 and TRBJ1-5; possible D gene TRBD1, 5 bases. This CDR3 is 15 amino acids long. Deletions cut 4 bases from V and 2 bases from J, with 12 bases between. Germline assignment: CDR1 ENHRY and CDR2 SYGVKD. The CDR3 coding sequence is TGTGCCATCAGTGGACAGCCGGATGGCAATCAGCCCCAGCATTTT. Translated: CAISGQPDGNQPQHF.

The CDR3 here is CASNPIAGLYNEQFF. CDR3 DNA sequence: TGTGCCAGCAACCCGATAGCGGGCCTTTACAATGAGCAGTTCTTC. The gene calls are TRBV2 and TRBJ2-1; 7 bases line up with TRBD2. V lost 7 bases and J lost 4; bases outside the gene matches: 10. The germline V gene has CDR1 SNHLY and CDR2 FYNNEI. The CDR3 is 15 amino acids.

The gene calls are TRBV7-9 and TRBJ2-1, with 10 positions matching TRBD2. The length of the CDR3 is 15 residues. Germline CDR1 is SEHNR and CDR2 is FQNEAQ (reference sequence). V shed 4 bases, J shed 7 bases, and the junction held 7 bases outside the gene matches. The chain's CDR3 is CASSSGLAGANEQFF. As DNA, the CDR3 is TGTGCCAGCAGCTCCGGTCTAGCGGGAGCGAATGAGCAGTTCTTC.

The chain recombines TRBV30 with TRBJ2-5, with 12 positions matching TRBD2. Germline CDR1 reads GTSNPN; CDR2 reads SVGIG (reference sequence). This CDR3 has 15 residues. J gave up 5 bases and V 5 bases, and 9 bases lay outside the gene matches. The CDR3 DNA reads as TGTGCCTGGGGGGTTCGGACTAGCGGGGAGGAGACCCAGTACTTC. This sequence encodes CAWGVRTSGEETQYF.

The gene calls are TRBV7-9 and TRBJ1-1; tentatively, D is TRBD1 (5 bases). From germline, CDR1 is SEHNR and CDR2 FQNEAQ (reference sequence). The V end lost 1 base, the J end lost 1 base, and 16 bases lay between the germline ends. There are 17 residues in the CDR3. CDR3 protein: CASSLVSGGRKNTEAFF. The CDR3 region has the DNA TGTGCCAGCAGCTTAGTATCCGGGGGACGGAAGAACACTGAAGCTTTCTTT.

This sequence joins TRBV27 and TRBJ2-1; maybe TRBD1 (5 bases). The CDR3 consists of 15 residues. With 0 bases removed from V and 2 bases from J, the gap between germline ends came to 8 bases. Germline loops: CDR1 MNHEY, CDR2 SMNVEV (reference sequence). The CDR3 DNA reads TGTGCCAGCAGTTTATCGGGGCGCCCCTACAATGAGCAGTTCTTC. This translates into CASSLSGRPYNEQFF.

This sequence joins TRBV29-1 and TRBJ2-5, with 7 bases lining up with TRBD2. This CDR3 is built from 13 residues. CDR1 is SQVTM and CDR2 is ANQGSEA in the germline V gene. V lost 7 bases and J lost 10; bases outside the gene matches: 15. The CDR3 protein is CSGVDSTSGGQYF. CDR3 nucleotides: TGCAGCGGGGTAGACTCCACCTCGGGGGGCCAGTACTTC. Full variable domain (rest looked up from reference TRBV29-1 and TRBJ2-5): SAVISQKPSRDICQRGTSLTIQCQVDSQVTMMFWYRQQPGQSLTLIATANQGSEATYESGFVIDKFPISRPNLTFSTLTVSNMSPEDSSIYLCSGVDSTSGGQYFGPGTRLLVL.

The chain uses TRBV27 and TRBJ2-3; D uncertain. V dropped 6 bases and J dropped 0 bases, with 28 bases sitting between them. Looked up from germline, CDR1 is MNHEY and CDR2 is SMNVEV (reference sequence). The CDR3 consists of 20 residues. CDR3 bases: TGTGCCAGCAGCCCCCGAAGCCCCAGAGGCTCCCTAACTAGCACAGATACGCAGTATTTT. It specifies CASSPRSPRGSLTSTDTQYF.

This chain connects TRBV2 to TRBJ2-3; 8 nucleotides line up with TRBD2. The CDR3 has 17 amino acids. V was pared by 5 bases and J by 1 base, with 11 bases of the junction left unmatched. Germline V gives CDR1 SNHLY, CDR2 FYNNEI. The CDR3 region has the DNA TGTGCCAGCAGTCGGACCCCTCGGGAGGGGGGCACAGATACGCAGTATTTT. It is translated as CASSRTPREGGTDTQYF.

CDR3 in DNA: TGTGCCAGCAGCGTAGTCCCGGAGCCCCAGGGTGAGCAGTTCTTC. Protein sequence: CASSVVPEPQGEQFF. This chain joins TRBV9 and TRBJ2-1; tentatively, D is TRBD1 (5 bases). V lost 0 bases to trimming and J lost 9 bases, with 16 bases between them. The length of the CDR3 is 15 residues. Per the germline V gene, CDR1 is SGDLS and CDR2 is YYNGEE. Full variable domain (rest looked up from reference TRBV9 and TRBJ2-1): DSGVTQTPKHLITATGQRVTLRCSPRSGDLSVYWYQQSLDQGLQFLIQYYNGEERAKGNILERFSAQQFPDLHSELNLSSLELGDSALYFCASSVVPEPQGEQFFGPGTRLTVL.

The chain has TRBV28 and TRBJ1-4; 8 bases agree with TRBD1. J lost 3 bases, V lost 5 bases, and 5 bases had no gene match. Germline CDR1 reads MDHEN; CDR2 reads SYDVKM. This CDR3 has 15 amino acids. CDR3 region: CASSPRTGSNEKLFF. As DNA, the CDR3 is TGTGCCAGCAGTCCACGGACAGGGTCTAATGAAAAACTGTTTTTT. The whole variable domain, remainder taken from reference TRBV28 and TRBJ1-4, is DVKVTQSSRYLVKRTGEKVFLECVQDMDHENMFWYRQDPGLGLRLIYFSYDVKMKEKGDIPEGYSVSREKKERFSLILESASTNQTSMYLCASSPRTGSNEKLFFGSGTQLSVL.